These 18 T cell receptor beta chains share one sample of origin, sequenced in a study of T cell clonotyping in hematopoietic cell transplantation. Produced via immunoSEQ multiplex PCR; TCRdb's table is partial and in-frame only. This sample has 15,000 to 20,000 clones, with approximately 85% found just once. Material: peripheral blood mononuclear cells. The receptors come from a woman between 40 and 50 years old in good health. Some clones in this sample may be carry-over from other donors' samples.

The gene calls are TRBV5-6 and TRBJ2-5; possibly TRBD1 for D (5 bases). Trimming shortened V by 1 base and J by 5 bases, and 9 bases separated the two germline ends. The germline V gene has CDR1 SGHDT and CDR2 YYEEEE. This CDR3 contains 13 residues. CDR3 residues: CASSLSGIETQYF. Here the CDR3 DNA reads TGTGCCAGCAGCTTGTCAGGGATCGAGACCCAGTACTTC.

The chain links TRBV28 to TRBJ2-7, with D possibly TRBD1 on 6 matching bases. The CDR3 runs 17 residues. Per the germline V gene, CDR1 is MDHEN and CDR2 is SYDVKM. V lost 4 bases to trimming and J lost 0 bases, with 19 bases between them. This chain's CDR3 is CASSSGSGTWDSYEQYF. The CDR3 DNA follows: TGTGCCAGCAGTTCGGGGTCCGGGACATGGGACTCCTACGAGCAGTACTTC.

The V call is TRBV28, the J call TRBJ1-5; D unclear. CDR3 length equals 14 residues. Trimming pared 8 bases from V and 1 base from J, leaving 12 bases between. Germline assignment: CDR1 MDHEN and CDR2 SYDVKM. The CDR3 DNA sequence: TGTGCCAGCTCATCGCCAGGCAGCAATCAGCCCCAGCATTTT. Translating it yields CASSSPGSNQPQHF.

The V and J genes are TRBV13 and TRBJ2-1; 16 nucleotides agree with TRBD2. The CDR3 runs to 18 residues. The germline V gene encodes CDR1 PRHDT and CDR2 FYEKMQ (reference sequence). V dropped 4 bases and J dropped 8; count of bases not matched to a gene: 11. CDR3: CASSSPTGLAGGYDEQFF. CDR3 DNA sequence: TGTGCCAGCAGCTCACCCACGGGACTAGCGGGGGGGTACGATGAGCAGTTCTTC.

In this sample, this clone turned up once. The chain recombines TRBV2 with TRBJ2-5, with TRBD2 matching over 11 bases. Germline loops: CDR1 SNHLY, CDR2 FYNNEI. The length of the CDR3 is 15 residues. After removal of 4 bases from V and 4 bases from J, the junction contained 5 bases not matched to a gene. The CDR3 DNA reads TGTGCCAGCAGTGCAACTCTAGCGGGAGGAGAGACCCAGTACTTC. Protein: CASSATLAGGETQYF.

This rearrangement joins TRBV19 to TRBJ2-1, with 10 bases that match TRBD1. The CDR3 contains 15 residues. Trimming at V came to 6 bases and at J to 7 bases, leaving 9 bases not matched to a gene. CDR1 and CDR2 (germline): LNHDA, SQIVND (reference sequence). The CDR3 loop is CASSQTGGAGNEQFF. For the CDR3, the DNA is TGTGCCAGTAGCCAGACAGGGGGCGCAGGAAATGAGCAGTTCTTC.

The chain carries TRBV11-2 and TRBJ2-2; no reliable D call. Germline V gene data show CDR1 as SGHAT and CDR2 as FQNNGV. The V and J ends lost 5 bases and 7 bases respectively, with 8 bases between them. The CDR3 has 12 amino acids. CDR3 DNA: TGTGCCAGCAGCCAATATGTCGGGGAGCTGTTTTTT. This gives the protein CASSQYVGELFF.

This chain links TRBV28 with TRBJ2-3; 7 bases are shared with TRBD2. The junction had 4 bases not matched to a gene; V was cut back by 4 bases and J by 0 bases. The CDR3 is 15 residues long. CDR1 and CDR2 from the germline V gene are MDHEN and SYDVKM. The CDR3 region is CASSSGGDSTDTQYF. CDR3 DNA: TGTGCCAGCAGTTCGGGGGGAGACAGCACAGATACGCAGTATTTT. The variable domain in full, completed from reference TRBV28 and TRBJ2-3, reads DVKVTQSSRYLVKRTGEKVFLECVQDMDHENMFWYRQDPGLGLRLIYFSYDVKMKEKGDIPEGYSVSREKKERFSLILESASTNQTSMYLCASSSGGDSTDTQYFGPGTRLTVL.

The rearrangement uses TRBV9 and TRBJ1-2, with 11 bases fitting TRBD1. The CDR3 extends over 15 amino acids. Germline V gene lookup returns CDR1 SGDLS and CDR2 YYNGEE. V was pared by 3 bases and J by 4 bases, with 5 bases of the junction left unmatched. The CDR3 region has the DNA TGTGCCAGCAGCGAGGGACAGGGGGTAGGCTATGGCTACACCTTC. This sequence encodes CASSEGQGVGYGYTF.

The chain is built from TRBV5-6 and TRBJ2-7, with TRBD1 identical over 7 bases. The CDR3 has 15 amino acids. Germline CDR1 SGHDT, CDR2 YYEEEE. V was clipped by 3 bases and J by 0 bases; unmatched bases: 6. The CDR3 region is CASSYLAGGSYEQYF. The CDR3 DNA reads as TGTGCCAGCAGCTATCTGGCAGGGGGCTCCTACGAGCAGTACTTC.

In its sample, this clone was seen once. V and J are TRBV29-1 and TRBJ2-5, with D maybe TRBD1 (5 bases). This CDR3 has 12 amino acids. Per the germline V gene, CDR1 is SQVTM and CDR2 is ANQGSEA. V was pared by 0 bases and J by 9 bases, with 11 bases between. CDR3 sequence: CSVEEGATAQYF. The DNA of the CDR3 is TGCAGCGTTGAAGAAGGGGCGACAGCCCAGTACTTC. Variable domain in full (rest from reference TRBV29-1 and TRBJ2-5): SAVISQKPSRDICQRGTSLTIQCQVDSQVTMMFWYRQQPGQSLTLIATANQGSEATYESGFVIDKFPISRPNLTFSTLTVSNMSPEDSSIYLCSVEEGATAQYFGPGTRLLVL.

The V gene is TRBV30, the J gene TRBJ1-2; D gene ambiguous. V was shortened by 5 bases and J by 5 bases, with 9 bases between the two germline ends. The CDR3 has 11 residues. CDR1 and CDR2 (germline): GTSNPN, SVGIG (reference sequence). The CDR3 region is CAWRLEYGYTF. DNA for the CDR3: TGTGCCTGGCGCCTGGAATATGGCTACACCTTC.

This sequence joins TRBV28 and TRBJ2-2, with D uncertain. The V end lost 7 bases, the J end lost 6 bases, and 9 bases lay between the germline ends. This CDR3 contains 12 residues. Germline assignment: CDR1 MDHEN and CDR2 SYDVKM. CDR3 in amino acids: CASTLVPGELFF. The CDR3 DNA sequence: TGTGCCAGCACCTTGGTCCCCGGGGAGCTGTTTTTT.

The CDR3 sequence is CASSPTGTEVQKLFF. DNA for the CDR3: TGTGCCAGCAGCCCAACCGGGACGGAGGTCCAAAAACTGTTTTTT. This sequence joins TRBV9 and TRBJ1-4; D is perhaps TRBD1 (5 bases). The CDR3 contains 15 residues. Trimming shortened V by 4 bases and J by 9 bases, and 19 bases separated the two germline ends. The germline V gene encodes CDR1 SGDLS and CDR2 YYNGEE.

The chain is built from TRBV5-6 and TRBJ1-2, with D maybe TRBD1 (5 bases). Trimming took off 4 bases at V and 8 bases at J, with 15 bases between the two ends. Germline V lookup: CDR1 SGHDT, CDR2 YYEEEE. The CDR3 is 13 amino acids. CDR3 DNA sequence: TGTGCCAGCAGCCCCGGGACCTCGGGGGGCTACACCTTC. This translates into CASSPGTSGGYTF.

The rearrangement uses TRBV6-5 and TRBJ1-1; unclear D gene. The V and J ends lost 2 bases and 1 base respectively, with 5 bases between them. The CDR3 contains 13 residues. Per the germline V gene, CDR1 is MNHEY and CDR2 is SVGAGI. CDR3 region: CASSYTTNTEAFF. As DNA, the CDR3 is TGTGCCAGCAGTTACACCACGAACACTGAAGCTTTCTTT.

The V gene is TRBV7-2, the J gene TRBJ1-5; a possible D gene is TRBD1 (6 bases). V was clipped by 1 base and J by 7 bases, with 14 bases between them. The germline V gene has CDR1 SGHTA and CDR2 FQGNSA. The CDR3 sequence is 15 residues long. CDR3 DNA: TGTGCCAGCAGCTTAGAAACAGGGTCGGAACAGCCCCAGCATTTT. Translation gives CASSLETGSEQPQHF.

The chain is built from TRBV5-4 and TRBJ2-7, with 7 nucleotides matching TRBD1. The CDR3 totals 16 residues. The V segment lost 4 bases and the J segment 2 bases; nucleotides outside the gene matches: 12. Per germline, CDR1 SGHNT and CDR2 YYREEE (reference sequence). CDR3 coding DNA: TGTGCCAGCAGCCCAGGCGATGCGACAGGGACCTACGAGCAGTACTTC. Protein: CASSPGDATGTYEQYF.